Listed here is a single T cell receptor beta chain. As yet, its antigen is unknown. The CDR3 spans 13 residues. Germline CDR1 LNHDA, CDR2 SQIVND (reference sequence). The V end lost 5 bases, the J end lost 1 base, and 8 bases lay between the germline ends. Using immunoSEQ multiplex PCR, the repertoire was profiled, and TCRdb retains in-frame clones only, with some absent. The sample includes over a thousand clones, 23% of them seen just once. This sample was included in a study of T cells in localized non-small cell lung cancer. General study results and limits: When the top 100 tumor clones were examined, a median about 60 of them also appeared in the adjacent lung, which was paired and uninvolved. Clonality of T cells reached its maximum in uninvolved adjacent lung, surpassing tumor.

Sample: normal lung tissue next to the tumor, taken before any cancer treatment. This TCR came from a man between 35 and 75 years old with stage I lung adenocarcinoma. This rearrangement joins TRBV19 to TRBJ2-5; D remains ambiguous. The CDR3 sequence is CASSLGPQETQYF. The CDR3 DNA is TGTGCCAGTAGTCTAGGCCCCCAAGAGACCCAGTACTTC. The variable domain in full, with the rest retrieved from reference TRBV19 and TRBJ2-5, is DGGITQSPKYLFRKEGQNVTLSCEQNLNHDAMYWYRQDPGQGLRLIYYSQIVNDFQKGDIAEGYSVSREKKESFPLTVTSAQKNPTAFYLCASSLGPQETQYFGPGTRLLVL.